A single sample is the source of the 16 T cell receptor beta chains below, sequenced in a study of OX40 agonist ivuxolimab in advanced cancers. Repertoires were generated with immunoSEQ multiplex PCR, while TCRdb's copy carries only in-frame clones and drops some. The data hold 72,000 or so clones, with 65% to 85% observed a single time. Material: CD4+ or CD8+ T cells sorted from blood, obtained in a trial of the OX40 agonist ivuxolimab. These receptor sequences come from an adult with an advanced solid tumor such as melanoma, head and neck, liver or kidney cancer.

This rearrangement joins TRBV6-1 to TRBJ1-2; D is perhaps TRBD1 (5 bases). Germline values: CDR1 MNHNS, CDR2 SASEGT. The length of the CDR3 is 13 residues. With 6 bases removed from V and 2 bases from J, the gap between germline ends came to 10 bases. CDR3 coding DNA: TGTGCCAGCAGGCCGGGACTCAACTATGGCTACACCTTC. Its translation: CASRPGLNYGYTF.

The chain employs TRBV6-1 and TRBJ2-3, with D possibly TRBD1 on 5 matching bases. Trimming shortened V by 3 bases and J by 2 bases, and 12 bases separated the two germline ends. This CDR3 has 15 amino acids. Germline-derived CDR1 and CDR2 are MNHNS and SASEGT. Here the CDR3 DNA reads TGTGCCAGCAGTGAGCGACAGCAGATCACAGATACGCAGTATTTT. It is translated as CASSERQQITDTQYF.

This clone was found a few times. The chain has TRBV27 and TRBJ1-6, with D uncertain. The CDR3 extends over 14 amino acids. Trimming pared 1 base from V and 5 bases from J, leaving 6 bases between. Germline assignment: CDR1 MNHEY and CDR2 SMNVEV (reference sequence). Written as DNA, the CDR3 is TGTGCCAGCAGTTTATACAGAGATAATTCACCCCTCCACTTT. Translation gives CASSLYRDNSPLHF.

The genes are TRBV5-6 and TRBJ2-7; TRBD1 is a possible D gene (6 bases). Trimming took 4 bases from V and 3 from J, leaving 14 bases between them. The V gene's germline CDR1 is SGHDT and CDR2 YYEEEE. The length of the CDR3 is 14 residues. CDR3 in DNA: TGTGCCAGCAGCCTTGAGGGACACGACTACGAGCAGTACTTC. It codes for CASSLEGHDYEQYF.

This clone came up once. V and J are TRBV15 and TRBJ1-4, with D possibly matching TRBD1 (5 bases). The CDR3 is made up of 16 amino acids. Germline V gene data show CDR1 as LNHNV and CDR2 as YYDKDF (reference sequence). V lost 0 bases and J lost 10, with 18 bases in between. Written as DNA, the CDR3 is TGTGCCACCAGCAGAGATGGGTGGGGCGGACATGGAAAACTGTTTTTT. This encodes CATSRDGWGGHGKLFF. The full variable domain, rest sourced from reference TRBV15 and TRBJ1-4, is DAMVIQNPRYQVTQFGKPVTLSCSQTLNHNVMYWYQQKSSQAPKLLFHYYDKDFNNEADTPDNFQSRRPNTSFCFLDIRSPGLGDTAMYLCATSRDGWGGHGKLFFGSGTQLSVL.

The chain links TRBV5-1 to TRBJ1-1; no firm D call. The CDR3 sequence is 13 residues long. Germline V gene lookup returns CDR1 SGHRS and CDR2 YFSETQ. With 0 bases removed from V and 7 bases from J, the gap between germline ends came to 10 bases. The CDR3 coding sequence is TGCGCCAGCAGCTTGGCTGAACAGAATGAAGCTTTCTTT. It is translated as CASSLAEQNEAFF.

The chain joins TRBV5-1 to TRBJ1-4, with D maybe TRBD1 (5 bases). The CDR3 sequence is 14 residues long. With 1 base removed from V and 5 bases from J, the gap between germline ends came to 9 bases. Per the germline V gene, CDR1 is SGHRS and CDR2 is YFSETQ. The CDR3 loop reads CASSLQGTNEKLFF. CDR3 DNA sequence: TGCGCCAGCAGCTTGCAGGGTACAAATGAAAAACTGTTTTTT.

This clone appeared a single time. The chain has TRBV27 and TRBJ2-2; D ambiguous. The V end lost 2 bases, the J end lost 7 bases, and 14 bases lay between the germline ends. Looked up from germline, CDR1 is MNHEY and CDR2 is SMNVEV (reference sequence). This CDR3 is 15 amino acids long. CDR3 DNA sequence: TGTGCCAGCAGTTTAGCGGACCGATACGGCGGGGAGCTGTTTTTT. Its protein is CASSLADRYGGELFF.

Only one count was recorded for this clone. The chain combines TRBV11-2 with TRBJ2-7; tentative D call: TRBD1 (5 bases). This CDR3 contains 15 residues. Germline V gives CDR1 SGHAT, CDR2 FQNNGV. V was trimmed by 1 base and J by 4 bases, leaving 14 bases between them. CDR3 residues: CASSLARVAVYEQYF. The CDR3 coding sequence is TGTGCCAGCAGCTTAGCCAGGGTGGCCGTTTACGAGCAGTACTTC.

The CDR3 spells CASSRRAQGNEQFF. The CDR3 nucleotides are TGTGCCAGCAGTCGAAGGGCCCAGGGCAATGAGCAGTTCTTC. The V call is TRBV7-9, the J call TRBJ2-1; D is possibly TRBD1 (5 bases). Trimming took off 6 bases at V and 6 bases at J, with 15 bases between the two ends. This CDR3 region has 14 residues. Germline values: CDR1 SEHNR, CDR2 FQNEAQ (reference sequence).

The rearrangement links TRBV5-1 to TRBJ2-1, with D perhaps TRBD2 (5 bases). CDR3 length: 15 residues. Between the trimmed V and J ends, which lost 1 base and 9 bases, there was a span of 17 bases. Germline CDR1 reads SGHRS; CDR2 reads YFSETQ. This chain's CDR3 is CASSLSEGSPGEQFF. In nucleotides, the CDR3 is TGCGCCAGCAGCTTGAGTGAGGGATCCCCGGGTGAGCAGTTCTTC.

The chain uses TRBV5-1 and TRBJ2-3; D not certain. CDR1 SGHRS and CDR2 YFSETQ come from the germline V gene. The CDR3 has 12 amino acids. V shed 0 bases and J shed 6 bases, with 5 bases lying between them. CDR3 loop: CASSLVPDTQYF. The CDR3 DNA reads as TGCGCCAGCAGCTTGGTCCCTGATACGCAGTATTTT.

The chain links TRBV28 to TRBJ2-3; 9 bases agree with TRBD2. The CDR3 spans 13 residues. The germline V gene encodes CDR1 MDHEN and CDR2 SYDVKM. The ends lost 7 bases at V and 6 bases at J; junction bases unmatched: 5. The CDR3 DNA reads TGTGCCAGCACGTCCAGCGGGAGGGATACGCAGTATTTT. Encoded protein: CASTSSGRDTQYF.

This chain connects TRBV6-5 to TRBJ2-7; 9 bases are shared with TRBD1. V trimming: 6 bases; J trimming: 5 bases; junction bases outside the gene matches: 8. Germline CDR1 reads MNHEY; CDR2 reads SVGAGI. The CDR3 contains 14 residues. CDR3 sequence reads: CASSLLGTGNEQYF. DNA of the CDR3: TGTGCCAGCAGCCTTCTAGGGACAGGGAACGAGCAGTACTTC.

The rearrangement joins TRBV5-1 to TRBJ2-2; D unresolved. V lost 0 bases and J lost 5, with 8 bases in between. CDR3 length: 14 residues. In germline, CDR1 is SGHRS, CDR2 YFSETQ. The CDR3 DNA reads TGCGCCAGCAGCTTGGTATTGGGAACCGGGGAGCTGTTTTTT. Encoded protein: CASSLVLGTGELFF.

This sequence joins TRBV6-1 and TRBJ2-7; the D gene is possibly TRBD1 (7 bases). CDR1 and CDR2 (germline): MNHNS, SASEGT. This CDR3 region has 13 residues. Trimming removed 11 bases at V and 0 bases at J, with 14 bases between. The CDR3 protein is CAVEGATSYEQYF. The DNA for the CDR3 is TGTGCCGTGGAGGGGGCTACCTCCTACGAGCAGTACTTC.